Listed below are T cell receptor beta chains from one sample, sequenced in a study of vaccination and CD4 T cells after COVID-19. TCRdb called the PCR reads again in MiXCR, with one record for every CDR3 protein. Of around 20,000 distinct CDR3 sequences in the sample, around half are singletons; the top ten hold roughly 10%. These receptors are not linked to any known antigen. Sequences were derived from CD4+ T cells from blood, cultured in vitro, sampled before SARS-CoV-2 vaccination. Every receptor here comes from a human donor who had recovered from COVID-19. Each CDR3 is given with its conserved first and last residue. The D gene is left open where the match is weak. Size tells how often a clone was seen (once, few, many) or the class of an expanded clone, and some rows leave it out.

J: TRBJ2-1
D: TRBD2
size: NA
V: TRBV7-9
CDR3: CASGRGRAANEQFF
DNA: TGTGCCAGCGGCCGGGGGAGGGCCGCAAATGAGCAGTTCTTC

J: TRBJ2-5
D: NA
size: NA
V: TRBV2
CDR3: CASSEARYGQETQYF
DNA: TGTGCCAGCAGTGAAGCGAGGTACGGCCAAGAGACCCAGTACTTC

J: TRBJ1-1
D: TRBD1
size: few
V: TRBV20-1
CDR3: CSAYRQGARTEAFF
DNA: TGCAGTGCTTACAGACAGGGGGCGAGGACTGAAGCTTTCTTT

J: TRBJ2-7
D: NA
size: NA
V: TRBV5-1
CDR3: CASSLEADEQYF
DNA: TGCGCCAGCAGCTTGGAAGCAGACGAGCAGTACTTC

J: TRBJ2-2
D: TRBD1
size: NA
V: TRBV27
CDR3: CTSRWDSLNTGELFF
DNA: TGTACCAGCAGGTGGGACAGTTTAAACACCGGGGAGCTGTTTTTT

J: TRBJ2-3
D: NA
size: few
V: TRBV7-9
CDR3: CASSSGGGTDTQYF
DNA: TGTGCCAGCAGCTCTGGAGGAGGGACAGATACGCAGTATTTT

J: TRBJ1-2
D: TRBD1
size: NA
V: TRBV5-4
CDR3: CASSLKGASNYGYTF
DNA: TGTGCCAGCAGCTTGAAGGGGGCGTCAAACTATGGCTACACCTTC

J: TRBJ1-2
D: NA
size: NA
V: TRBV6-4
CDR3: CASSDKGRGYGYTF
DNA: TGTGCCAGCAGTGACAAGGGGCGGGGCTATGGCTACACCTTC

J: TRBJ2-7
D: NA
size: NA
V: TRBV18
CDR3: CASSPIGSYEQYF
DNA: TGTGCCAGCTCACCCATCGGTTCCTACGAGCAGTACTTC

J: TRBJ2-7
D: TRBD2
size: NA
V: TRBV20-1
CDR3: CSAREGTSGGRPYEQYF
DNA: TGCAGTGCTAGAGAGGGGACTAGCGGGGGGAGGCCCTACGAGCAGTACTTC

J: TRBJ2-7
D: NA
size: once
V: TRBV6-1
CDR3: CASTRRGPRSYEQYF
DNA: TGTGCCAGCACCAGGCGTGGGCCAAGGAGCTACGAGCAGTACTTC

J: TRBJ1-2
D: NA
size: NA
V: TRBV18
CDR3: CASSPETGYGYTF
DNA: TGTGCCAGCTCACCAGAGACAGGCTATGGCTACACCTTC

J: TRBJ2-1
D: NA
size: NA
V: TRBV11-3
CDR3: CASSLEGTVAYNEQFF
DNA: TGTGCCAGCAGCTTAGAAGGGACGGTAGCCTACAATGAGCAGTTCTTC

J: TRBJ2-3
D: NA
size: NA
V: TRBV7-9
CDR3: CASSLPGDDTDTQYF
DNA: TGTGCCAGCAGCTTGCCGGGGGATGACACAGATACGCAGTATTTT

J: TRBJ1-2
D: NA
size: few
V: TRBV20-1
CDR3: CSARDYAGGLIYGYTF
DNA: TGCAGTGCTAGAGACTACGCGGGGGGACTAATCTATGGCTACACCTTC

J: TRBJ2-3
D: TRBD2
size: few
V: TRBV5-5
CDR3: CASSSGTTLSTDTQYF
DNA: TGTGCCAGCAGCTCTGGGACTACCCTGAGCACAGATACGCAGTATTTT

J: TRBJ2-1
D: NA
size: NA
V: TRBV4-3
CDR3: CASSQAPGRSSYNEQFF
DNA: TGCGCCAGCAGCCAAGCGCCCGGGCGGAGTTCCTACAATGAGCAGTTCTTC

J: TRBJ2-5
D: TRBD2
size: NA
V: TRBV28
CDR3: CASTPGTSVRETQYF
DNA: TGTGCCAGCACCCCTGGGACTAGCGTCCGGGAGACCCAGTACTTC

J: TRBJ2-5
D: TRBD1
size: NA
V: TRBV2
CDR3: CASHRDRGLETQYF
DNA: TGTGCCAGCCACCGGGACAGGGGGCTGGAGACCCAGTACTTC

J: TRBJ2-3
D: NA
size: NA
V: TRBV10-3
CDR3: CAIEGEGTDTQYF
DNA: TGTGCCATCGAGGGAGAGGGTACAGATACGCAGTATTTT

J: TRBJ2-5
D: TRBD2
size: few
V: TRBV2
CDR3: CASRPDWSGRLTQYF
DNA: TGTGCCAGCAGACCCGACTGGAGCGGGAGATTGACCCAGTACTTC

J: TRBJ2-1
D: NA
size: NA
V: TRBV11-1
CDR3: CASSPTDGEQFF
DNA: TGTGCCAGCAGCCCTACGGACGGTGAGCAGTTCTTC

J: TRBJ1-1
D: TRBD1
size: NA
V: TRBV28
CDR3: CASSLGGAGGAYTEAFF
DNA: TGTGCCAGCAGTTTAGGGGGGGCAGGGGGCGCGTACACTGAAGCTTTCTTT

J: TRBJ2-5
D: TRBD1
size: NA
V: TRBV20-1
CDR3: CSAKQGIQETQYF
DNA: TGCAGTGCAAAACAGGGGATCCAAGAGACCCAGTACTTC

J: TRBJ2-5
D: NA
size: NA
V: TRBV6-1
CDR3: CASRRGGQETQYF
DNA: TGTGCCAGCAGGAGGGGGGGACAAGAGACCCAGTACTTC

J: TRBJ2-1
D: NA
size: NA
V: TRBV27
CDR3: CASSSAAKRRSYNEQFF
DNA: TGTGCCAGCAGTTCCGCGGCTAAGCGGCGTTCTTACAATGAACAGTTCTTC

J: TRBJ2-2
D: TRBD2
size: NA
V: TRBV2
CDR3: CASSGLAGGTGELFF
DNA: TGTGCCAGCAGTGGACTAGCGGGAGGCACCGGGGAGCTGTTTTTT

J: TRBJ1-5
D: NA
size: NA
V: TRBV7-9
CDR3: CASSRQGDQPQHF
DNA: TGTGCCAGCAGTCGGCAGGGTGATCAGCCCCAGCATTTT

J: TRBJ2-7
D: NA
size: NA
V: TRBV5-1
CDR3: CASSPEGPPWVEQYF
DNA: TGCGCCAGCAGCCCGGAAGGACCCCCATGGGTCGAGCAGTACTTC

J: TRBJ1-2
D: TRBD1
size: NA
V: TRBV28
CDR3: CASIYRGVYYGYTF
DNA: TGTGCCAGCATCTACAGGGGGGTGTACTATGGCTACACCTTC

J: TRBJ1-1
D: TRBD1
size: NA
V: TRBV5-4
CDR3: CASSLVGGGGDEAFF
DNA: TGTGCCAGCAGCTTGGTAGGGGGCGGGGGGGATGAAGCTTTCTTT

J: TRBJ2-7
D: NA
size: NA
V: TRBV20-1
CDR3: CSARDRPGYRNDEQYF
DNA: TGCAGTGCTAGAGATCGACCGGGGTACAGAAACGACGAGCAGTACTTC

J: TRBJ1-2
D: NA
size: few
V: TRBV27
CDR3: CASSLPEYNYGYTF
DNA: TGTGCCAGCAGTTTACCGGAATATAACTATGGCTACACCTTC

J: TRBJ1-1
D: NA
size: NA
V: TRBV28
CDR3: CASTHGTEAFF
DNA: TGTGCCAGCACTCACGGGACAGAAGCTTTCTTT

J: TRBJ1-2
D: NA
size: NA
V: TRBV10-3
CDR3: CAISAGWDDGYTF
DNA: TGTGCCATCAGTGCGGGCTGGGATGATGGCTACACCTTC

J: TRBJ2-1
D: NA
size: NA
V: TRBV24-1
CDR3: CATNTYGGEQFF
DNA: TGTGCCACCAACACCTACGGGGGTGAGCAGTTCTTC

J: TRBJ1-1
D: NA
size: NA
V: TRBV6-2/TRBV6-3
CDR3: CASRSREMNTEAFF
DNA: TGTGCCAGCAGGAGTAGGGAGATGAACACTGAAGCTTTCTTT

J: TRBJ2-1
D: NA
size: NA
V: TRBV12-3/TRBV12-4
CDR3: CASSFEVYNEQFF
DNA: TGTGCCAGCAGTTTTGAAGTATACAATGAGCAGTTCTTC

J: TRBJ2-3
D: NA
size: NA
V: TRBV29-1
CDR3: CSGRGSTDTQYF
DNA: TGCAGCGGTCGTGGGAGCACAGATACGCAGTATTTT

J: TRBJ1-5
D: NA
size: medium-sized
V: TRBV15
CDR3: CATSRDLIRMGNQPQHF
DNA: TGTGCCACCAGCAGAGATTTAATCCGGATGGGCAATCAGCCCCAGCATTTT

J: TRBJ2-7
D: NA
size: NA
V: TRBV6-1
CDR3: CASTKTGRHYEQYF
DNA: TGTGCCAGCACAAAAACGGGACGGCACTACGAGCAGTACTTC

J: TRBJ1-1
D: NA
size: NA
V: TRBV5-1
CDR3: CASSRGGGVTEAFF
DNA: TGCGCCAGCAGCCGGGGCGGGGGCGTCACTGAAGCTTTCTTT

J: TRBJ2-7
D: TRBD2
size: NA
V: TRBV6-1
CDR3: CASSERWGLAGGPIVRDEQYF
DNA: TGTGCCAGCAGTGAAAGGTGGGGACTAGCGGGAGGGCCCATAGTACGTGACGAGCAGTACTTC

J: TRBJ1-3
D: NA
size: NA
V: TRBV20-1
CDR3: CSARVLQAAGNTIYF
DNA: TGCAGTGCTAGAGTCCTACAGGCGGCTGGAAACACCATATATTTT

J: TRBJ1-2
D: TRBD1
size: NA
V: TRBV27
CDR3: CASSGQGYGYTF
DNA: TGTGCCAGCAGTGGACAGGGTTATGGCTACACCTTC